This T cell receptor beta chain appears in the sequencing data of a study of T cells in Graves' hyperthyroidism and ophthalmopathy (dated by TCRdb to the late 2010s). Some background on the complete study: Peripheral blood was sampled at the time of initial diagnosis, prior to any treatment. TCR V-J signatures able to tell the groups apart were searched for in a discovery cohort of 100 patients, of whom under 45 had Graves' ophthalmopathy and 55 to 60 had stable Graves' hyperthyroidism. An independent validation cohort of under 20 hyperthyroidism patients and 15 or so patients who later progressed to ophthalmopathy tested prospective prediction of ophthalmopathy. For training and testing, the 100 or so patients in the discovery cohort were randomly divided in a 7:3 ratio. In addition, the study compared T-cell repertoires in thyroid tissue and in blood from five or six Graves' hyperthyroidism patients. Following sampling, methimazole starting at 30 mg daily was given to hyperthyroidism patients, and high-dose intravenous methylprednisolone was given to ophthalmopathy patients. The paper describes TCR Vbeta CDR3 sequencing of 130 to 150 peripheral blood samples, made up of about 40 ophthalmopathy patients, over 70 hyperthyroidism patients and 17 progressor patients.

Overall study results and their limits: In validation, progression to ophthalmopathy was predicted by the model with around 71% sensitivity and roughly 76% specificity, a median of 6.5 months before onset. No statistical method was used to fix the sample size in advance, and group allocation was not hidden from the investigators. A 13 V-J signature model separated ophthalmopathy from stable hyperthyroidism, with just over 85% sensitivity and 81.08% specificity in cross-validation and 80%/75% in testing. Most expanded thyroid clonotypes (frequency above 0.001) were also found in blood, which suggests that blood repertoires may mirror thyroid immune responses.

Amplification of TCR beta CDR3 regions was carried out from RNA transcripts. The TCR CDR3 was subjected to a first round of RT-PCR using the HTBI primer set and the Qiagen OneStep RT-PCR kit. A second multiplex PCR round built the libraries, followed by size selection and purification. The libraries were sequenced on an Illumina HiSeq2000 using paired-end 100 bp reads. In the original analysis: SOAPnuke was used to process the raw data, removing reads that contained adapters or uncalled bases, had a mean Phred below 15, or lacked an exact match to the constant primer or identifier. High-quality paired reads were merged using COPE v1.2.5, and each unique nucleotide sequence was defined as a clonotype. Clonotypes were aligned to IMGT TRBV, TRBD and TRBJ reference segments using MiTCR v1.1. Only V-J combinations with frequency above 0.0001, covering roughly 99% of repertoires, were analysed. A TCS score was defined as the ratio between F50 (clonal expansion) and ExV (chaos), using BLOSUM62-based TCRdist between CDR3 peptides within each V-J. Welch's t-statistics and random forest reduced several hundred V-J features to roughly 13, which were used in a naive Bayes classifier (R e1071). Through fastp at Q25 and MiXCR, TCRdb rebuilt clones from the public reads, retaining in-frame beta chains. Records with the same CDR3 protein are collapsed into one entry carrying the most frequent genes and DNA. Here the V and J calls rest on TCRdb's processing, not on the authors' analysis. This sample gives more than 500,000 distinct CDR3 sequences in total; about a sixth of them show up just once. The ten largest make up 3% to 4% of the sample.

The CDR1 and CDR2 encoded by the germline V gene are SNHLY and FYNNEI. CDR3 length: 16 amino acids, cysteine to phenylalanine. The entry retains the CDR3 DNA only, 48 bases that are in frame from base 1. Ends trimmed: V by 7 bases, J by 7 bases; bases unmatched to a gene: 11. Comments on this clonotype: Its target antigen remains unknown. No base-level quality is on record; no much larger clone is a single base apart.

A patient counted as having stable Graves' hyperthyroidism if no progression to ophthalmopathy occurred over 18 months of follow-up. Hyperthyroidism patients were newly diagnosed, with disease duration under 2 months, and aged 18 to 65 years. Any patient with an uncontrolled infection, another autoimmune disease, pregnancy or lactation was excluded. Diagnoses were established on the basis of clinical symptoms, serum thyroxine and TRAb, thyroid ultrasound, and orbital computed tomography. PBMCs were isolated from 7.5 to 10 ml of fresh peripheral blood by Ficoll-Paque density gradient centrifugation. Total RNA was extracted with Trizol reagent, and quality was checked on an Agilent 2100 Bioanalyzer.

Specimen: blood. The chain is assembled from TRBV2 and TRBJ2-2; TRBD2 fits 11 bases in the junction. The source is a woman in her thirties with Graves' hyperthyroidism. DNA sequence: TGTGCCAGCATGGGGGTAGCGGGAGGGCCGGGCGGGGAGCTGTTTTTT. It specifies CASMGVAGGPGGELFF. Where the CDR3 stops, the reference TRBV2 and TRBJ2-2 genes take over; the full variable domain is EPEVTQTPSHQVTQMGQEVILRCVPISNHLYFYWYRQILGQKVEFLVSFYNNEISEKSEIFDDQFSVERPDGSNFTLKIRSTKLEDSAMYFCASMGVAGGPGGELFFGEGSRLTVL.